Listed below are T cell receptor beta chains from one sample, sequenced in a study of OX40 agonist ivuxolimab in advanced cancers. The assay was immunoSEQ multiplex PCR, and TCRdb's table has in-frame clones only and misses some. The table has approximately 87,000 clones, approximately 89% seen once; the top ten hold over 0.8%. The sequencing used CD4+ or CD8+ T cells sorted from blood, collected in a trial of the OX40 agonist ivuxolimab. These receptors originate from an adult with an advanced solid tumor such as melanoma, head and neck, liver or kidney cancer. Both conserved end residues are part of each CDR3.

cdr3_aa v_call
CASSRRTSAGWIYQETQYF TRBV27
CASSFGVAGELFF TRBV7-6
CASSKDRYQPQHF TRBV7-2
CASSLGYVAGSSYNEQFF TRBV5-1
CASSLGRGRNEQFF TRBV27
CASSLGPGQGQETQYF TRBV27
CAFRQGALGTEAFF TRBV30
CASSLMTSGLYGNEQFF TRBV7-8
CAWSEQAGSYEQYF TRBV30
CASSWVGGKNIQYF TRBV19
CAINAGRDTQYF TRBV10-3
CASTGRGDTEAFF TRBV6-1
CSADGSRSSYNEQFF TRBV29-1
CASSSRQGKFGEQYF TRBV7-9
CASSYSSGYPTDTQYF TRBV6-5
CASIRVAGAGDTQYF TRBV6-6
CASSFGTSGRDTQYF TRBV7-8
CASSDLGGVSYEQYF TRBV7-2
CASSPIAGVYNEQFF TRBV7-2
CASSTPGLAGGTADTQYF TRBV5-4
CASSVLRANTGELFF TRBV2
CASRLLAGINNEQFF TRBV6-5
CASSLEGSQYF TRBV5-1
CASSWETGTGNEKLFF TRBV5-1
CASSRVGGNQPQHF TRBV7-2
CAVTWGLLNSNEKLFF TRBV5-4
CSVGDRSNQPQHF TRBV29-1
CASSLVGQPTEAFF TRBV5-1
CASSSSRDWSSYEQYF TRBV6-5
CASTRDSINYGYTF TRBV6-5
CASSAGSYEQYF TRBV5-5
CASSVGGLSTDTQYF TRBV9
CASRRTPGIDTGELFF TRBV19
CASSRGQGVEQYF TRBV11-2
CASSQEFPYPKRTSGRRGETQYF TRBV4-2
CASSRGMWIYNEQFF TRBV18
CASSPTGVGDTQYF TRBV7-9
CAWSRQGYGYTF TRBV30
CASSGYIQETQYF TRBV7-2
CASSRTGNTEAFF TRBV19
CASSFRLLDGENTGELFF TRBV7-8
CASRAPGQAYEQYF TRBV28
CASNMGPSVPHGYTF TRBV5-6
CASRRDRGGELFF TRBV6-5
CSVSGREDTQYF TRBV29-1